Sequencing of this T cell receptor (beta chain) was carried out in a study of blood T cell repertoires in COVID-19. J was trimmed by 5 bases and V by 8 bases; bases with no gene match: 16. The germline gives CDR1 SGHVS, CDR2 FNYEAQ. The CDR3 runs 17 residues. Profiled with immunoSEQ multiplex PCR; TCRdb holds only in-frame clones, not every one. The sample holds more than 150,000 clones, approximately 91% seen once. This TCR was recovered from a man aged 65 to 79 with active or convalescent COVID-19. The sequenced material came from peripheral blood. The rearrangement links TRBV7-6 to TRBJ2-5, with 11 bases aligning to TRBD2. This chain's CDR3 is CASGHSSGRGNGETQYF. In nucleotides, the CDR3 is TGTGCCAGCGGCCATAGTAGCGGGAGGGGGAACGGGGAGACCCAGTACTTC.